This section outlines one T cell receptor (beta chain) sequence together with its context. This record comes from a study of OX40 agonist ivuxolimab in advanced cancers. V lost 1 base to trimming and J lost 4 bases, with 22 bases between them. This CDR3 has 18 amino acids. Germline CDR1 and CDR2: SGHDN and FVKESK. Sequenced by immunoSEQ multiplex PCR; TCRdb stores in-frame clones only, minus some. The sample carries 35,000 to 55,000 clones, approximately 80% recorded once. Blood sampling was done at baseline, cycle 4 day 1, and cycle 7 day 1. The starting material was CD4+ or CD8+ T cells sorted from blood, obtained in a trial of the OX40 agonist ivuxolimab. The rearrangement links TRBV14 to TRBJ1-2; D is undetermined. This sequence was found in an adult with an advanced solid tumor such as melanoma, head and neck, liver or kidney cancer. The CDR3 bases are TGTGCCAGCAGCCAAGGGAACCAGAAGATATGGTCCCGCTATGGCTACACCTTC. Its protein is CASSQGNQKIWSRYGYTF.